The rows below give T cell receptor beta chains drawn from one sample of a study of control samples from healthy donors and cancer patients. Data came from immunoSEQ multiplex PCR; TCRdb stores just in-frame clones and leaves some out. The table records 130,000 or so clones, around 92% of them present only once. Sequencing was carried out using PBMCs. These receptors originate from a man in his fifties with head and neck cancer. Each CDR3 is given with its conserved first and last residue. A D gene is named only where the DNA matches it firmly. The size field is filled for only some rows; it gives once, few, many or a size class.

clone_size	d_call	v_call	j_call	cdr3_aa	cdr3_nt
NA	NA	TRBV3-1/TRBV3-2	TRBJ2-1	CASSRGYGGNEQFF	TGTGCCAGCAGCCGCGGGTACGGGGGTAATGAGCAGTTCTTC
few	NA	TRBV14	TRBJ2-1	CASSQSGANEQFF	TGTGCCAGCAGTCAGTCAGGGGCCAATGAGCAGTTCTTC
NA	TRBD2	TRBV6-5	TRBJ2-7	CATASSGSYEQYF	TGTGCCACCGCGTCTAGCGGGTCCTACGAGCAGTACTTC
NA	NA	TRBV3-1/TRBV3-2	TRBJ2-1	CASSQDGGLGSYNEQFF	TGTGCCAGCAGCCAAGATGGAGGGCTAGGTTCCTACAATGAGCAGTTCTTC
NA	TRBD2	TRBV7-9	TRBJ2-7	CASSLGGSGRGEQYF	TGTGCCAGCAGCTTAGGGGGTAGCGGGAGAGGCGAGCAGTACTTC
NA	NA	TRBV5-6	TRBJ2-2	CASSSRVRSGELFF	TGTGCCAGCAGCTCTCGGGTGAGATCCGGGGAGCTGTTTTTT
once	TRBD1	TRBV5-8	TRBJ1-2	CASNLGRTGVIGYTF	TGTGCCAGCAATTTGGGGAGGACAGGGGTTATTGGCTACACCTTC
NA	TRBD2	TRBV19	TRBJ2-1	CASSTGTSGRGEQFF	TGTGCCAGTAGTACCGGGACTAGCGGGAGAGGTGAGCAGTTCTTC
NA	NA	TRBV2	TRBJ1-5	CAARGIGNQPQHF	TGTGCCGCCAGGGGTATTGGCAATCAGCCCCAGCATTTT
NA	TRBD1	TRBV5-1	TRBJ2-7	CASSLEITGQGYEQYF	TGCGCCAGCAGCTTGGAAATTACGGGACAGGGGTACGAGCAGTACTTC
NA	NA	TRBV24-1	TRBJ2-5	CATSDPRRGAEETQYF	TGTGCCACCAGTGATCCTCGCCGGGGGGCAGAAGAGACCCAGTACTTC
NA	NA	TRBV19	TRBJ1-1	CASSWGVAENTEAFF	TGTGCCAGTAGTTGGGGAGTAGCCGAAAACACTGAAGCTTTCTTT
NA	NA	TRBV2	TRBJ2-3	CASTQSGGTDTQYF	TGTGCCAGCACCCAAAGTGGGGGAACAGATACGCAGTATTTT
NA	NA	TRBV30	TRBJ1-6	CAWSSPLVSSYNSPLHF	TGTGCCTGGAGTTCCCCCCTTGTCAGCTCCTATAATTCACCCCTCCACTTT
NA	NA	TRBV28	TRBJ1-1	CASRVKGGLNTEAFF	TGTGCCAGCAGGGTAAAGGGGGGACTGAACACTGAAGCTTTCTTT
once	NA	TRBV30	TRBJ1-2	CAWSGGGAGNYGYTF	TGTGCCTGGAGTGGCGGGGGGGCCGGCAACTATGGCTACACCTTC
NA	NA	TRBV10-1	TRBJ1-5	CASSGQLSEPQHF	TGCGCCAGCAGTGGACAGCTATCCGAGCCCCAGCATTTT
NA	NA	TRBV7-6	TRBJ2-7	CASSSARSGYEQYF	TGTGCCAGCAGCTCCGCTCGGAGTGGCTACGAGCAGTACTTC
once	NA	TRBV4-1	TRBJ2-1	CASSSGPSDNNEQFF	TGCGCCAGCAGCTCGGGCCCTTCCGATAACAATGAGCAGTTCTTC
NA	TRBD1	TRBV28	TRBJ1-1	CASRWGQGGPEAFF	TGTGCCAGCAGATGGGGACAGGGAGGGCCTGAAGCTTTCTTT
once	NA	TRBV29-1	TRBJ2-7	CSVEGVEGNEQYF	TGCAGCGTTGAGGGAGTCGAGGGGAACGAGCAGTACTTC
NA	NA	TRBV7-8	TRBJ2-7	CASSLAGGGYEQYF	TGTGCCAGCAGCTTAGCAGGGGGAGGTTACGAGCAGTACTTC
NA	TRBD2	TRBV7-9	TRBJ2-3	CASSPGLAVTDTQYF	TGTGCCAGCAGCCCGGGACTAGCGGTGACAGATACGCAGTATTTT
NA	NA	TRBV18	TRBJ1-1	CASSLERSQEAFF	TGTGCCAGCTCACTCGAACGCTCCCAAGAAGCTTTCTTT
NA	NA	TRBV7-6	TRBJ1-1	CASSLYRDEMNTEAFF	TGTGCCAGCAGCTTATACCGGGACGAAATGAACACTGAAGCTTTCTTT
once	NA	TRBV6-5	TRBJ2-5	CASSSVPGGGETQYF	TGTGCCAGCAGTTCCGTGCCAGGAGGGGGAGAGACCCAGTACTTC